This paragraph covers one TCR beta chain sequence. Its antigen is undetermined. It was with 60 Vbeta and 13 Jbeta primers that the PCR ran. Sequencing used immunoSEQ multiplex PCR; TCRdb keeps in-frame clones, though not all of them. Here the sample spans fewer than 200,000 clones, about 80% being singletons. The sample is drawn from a study of cytomegalovirus exposure and HLA in healthy donors. General study points: As a later analysis showed, a missense DCLRE1C variant was linked to trimming of TCR beta V- and J-genes.

The V and J ends lost 0 bases and 7 bases respectively, with 15 bases between them. From germline, CDR1 is LNHDA and CDR2 SQIVND (reference sequence). CDR3 size: 15 residues. Sequenced sample: PBMCs. The receptor was isolated from a man between 25 and 39 years old in good health and CMV-seronegative. The chain is built from TRBV19 and TRBJ1-2; a weak D match, TRBD1 (6 bases). Here the CDR3 reads CASSIDHGGIAGYTF. CDR3 bases: TGTGCCAGTAGTATAGATCATGGGGGCATCGCTGGCTACACCTTC.